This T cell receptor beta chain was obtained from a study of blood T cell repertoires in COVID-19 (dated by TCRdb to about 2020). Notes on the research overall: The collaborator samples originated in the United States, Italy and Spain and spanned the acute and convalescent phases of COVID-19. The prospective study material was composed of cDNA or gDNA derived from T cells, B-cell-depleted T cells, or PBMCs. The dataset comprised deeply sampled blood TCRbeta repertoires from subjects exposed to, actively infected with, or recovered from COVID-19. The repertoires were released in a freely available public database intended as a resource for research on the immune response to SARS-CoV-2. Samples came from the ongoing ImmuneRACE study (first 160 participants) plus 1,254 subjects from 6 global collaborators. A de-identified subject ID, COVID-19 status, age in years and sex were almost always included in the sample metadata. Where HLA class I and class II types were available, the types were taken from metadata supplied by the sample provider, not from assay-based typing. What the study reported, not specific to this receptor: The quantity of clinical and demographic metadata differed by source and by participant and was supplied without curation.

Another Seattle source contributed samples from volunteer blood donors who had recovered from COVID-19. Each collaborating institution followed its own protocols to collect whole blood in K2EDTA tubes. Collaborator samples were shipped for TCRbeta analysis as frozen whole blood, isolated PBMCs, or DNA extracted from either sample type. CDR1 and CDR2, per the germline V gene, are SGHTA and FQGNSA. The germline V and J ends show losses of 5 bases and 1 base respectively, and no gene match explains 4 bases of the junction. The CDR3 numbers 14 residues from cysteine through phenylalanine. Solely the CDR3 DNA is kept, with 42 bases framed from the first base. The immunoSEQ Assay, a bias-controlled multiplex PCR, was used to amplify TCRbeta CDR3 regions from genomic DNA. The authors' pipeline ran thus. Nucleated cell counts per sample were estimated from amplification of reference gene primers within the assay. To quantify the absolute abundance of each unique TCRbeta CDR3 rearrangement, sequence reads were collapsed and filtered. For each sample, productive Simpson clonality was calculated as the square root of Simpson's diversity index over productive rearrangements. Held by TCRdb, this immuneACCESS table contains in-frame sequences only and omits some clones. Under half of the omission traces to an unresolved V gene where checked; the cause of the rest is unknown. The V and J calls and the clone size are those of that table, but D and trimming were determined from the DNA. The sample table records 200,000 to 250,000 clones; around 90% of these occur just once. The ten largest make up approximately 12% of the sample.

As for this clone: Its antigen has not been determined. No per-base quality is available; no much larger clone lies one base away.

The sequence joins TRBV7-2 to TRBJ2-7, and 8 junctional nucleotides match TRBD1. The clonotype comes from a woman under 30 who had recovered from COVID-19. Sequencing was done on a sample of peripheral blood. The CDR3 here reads CASSRRQGSYEQYF. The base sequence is TGTGCCAGCAGCCGCCGACAGGGGTCCTACGAGCAGTACTTC.